What follows is one TCR beta chain and its context. Its antigen is not yet known. No clone much larger than this one lies a single base away; base qualities are absent. The data stem from a study of CD4+ T cells in melanoma (dated by TCRdb to between 2021 and 2023). Turning to the overall study: The study investigated neoantigen-specific CD4+ T cells in human melanoma.

The donors were people with melanoma. V was cut back by 5 bases and J by 3 bases, leaving a gap of 8 bases between them. The germline V gene encodes CDR1 WNHNN and CDR2 SYGVQD (reference sequence). The CDR3 runs 12 residues from the cysteine to the phenylalanine. The only DNA kept is the CDR3, 36 bases in frame from the first base. The method was the immunoSEQ multiplex PCR assay. TCRdb provides this immuneACCESS table in a form limited to in-frame rearrangements. Some clones are lacking; in checked studies, under half of them reflect an unresolved V gene, and why the rest are absent is not known. This sample has 13,000 to 15,000 clones in its table, and around two thirds of those were observed once. 15% to 20% of the sample belongs to the ten largest clones. Results the study describes overall, beyond this receptor: Neoantigen-specific CD4+ T cells in melanoma were reported to have a range of differentiation states. The report described a correlation between neoantigen-specific CD4+ T cells and the function of CD8+ T cells, macrophages and B cells.

The clonotype was recovered from a human donor with melanoma. The sample consisted of cells from a culture (not recorded whether cultured in vitro). The sequence is built from TRBV10-1 and TRBJ2-7; a weak D assignment points to TRBD2 (5 bases agree). The nucleotides are TGCGCCAGCAGTCGGGATAGCTACGAGCAGTACTTC. It is translated as CASSRDSYEQYF.